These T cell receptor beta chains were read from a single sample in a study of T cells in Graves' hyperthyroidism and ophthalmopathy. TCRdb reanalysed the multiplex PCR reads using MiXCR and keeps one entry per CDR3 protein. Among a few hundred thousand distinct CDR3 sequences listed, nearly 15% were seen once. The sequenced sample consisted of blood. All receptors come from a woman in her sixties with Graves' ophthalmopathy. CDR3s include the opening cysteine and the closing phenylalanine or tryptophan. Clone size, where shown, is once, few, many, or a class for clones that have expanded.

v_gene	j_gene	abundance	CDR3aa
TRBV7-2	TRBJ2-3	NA	CASSLRSAGAGDTQYF
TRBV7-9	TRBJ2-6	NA	CASSLRGGPGRGANVLTF
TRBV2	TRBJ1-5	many	CASSVGDRYQPQHF
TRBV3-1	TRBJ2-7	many	CASSQRAQGTYEQYF
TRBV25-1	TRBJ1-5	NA	CASSPTGTDQPQHF
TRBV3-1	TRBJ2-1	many	CASSLAAGGPYEQFF
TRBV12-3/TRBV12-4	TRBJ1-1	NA	CASSSQRDTEAFF
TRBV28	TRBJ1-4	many	CASAEQGREEKLFF
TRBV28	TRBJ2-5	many	CASRTGGETQYF
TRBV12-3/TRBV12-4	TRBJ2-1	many	CASSQNLAGKNSYNEQFF
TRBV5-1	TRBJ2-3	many	CASSLVRGEDTQYF
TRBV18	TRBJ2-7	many	CASSPPWGDEQYF
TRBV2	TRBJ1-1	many	CASSEGLGMNTEAFF
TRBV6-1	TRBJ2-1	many	CASCKGGRAYNEQFF
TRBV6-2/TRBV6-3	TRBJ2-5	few	CASSRLAGEEYF
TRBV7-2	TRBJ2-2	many	CASSKDVGQLITGELFF
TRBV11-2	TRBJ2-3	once	CASGGDRGRPDTQYF
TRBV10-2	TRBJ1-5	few	CASSEYSNQPQHF
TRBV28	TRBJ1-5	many	CASSLTDRDQPQHF
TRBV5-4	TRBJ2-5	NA	CAHGAGERETQYF
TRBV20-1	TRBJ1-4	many	CSARDGTGDEKLFF
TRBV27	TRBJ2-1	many	CASSLARLVNEQFF
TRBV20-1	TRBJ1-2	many	CSASTPGADLKGYTF
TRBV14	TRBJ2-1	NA	CASSPLRGLARGSYNEQFF
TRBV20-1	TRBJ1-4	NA	CSARDPRVSNEKLFF
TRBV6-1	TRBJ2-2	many	CASRRGNTGELFF
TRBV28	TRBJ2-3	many	CASSPTGGTGTDTQYF
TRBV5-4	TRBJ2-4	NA	CASSLGQGAANIQYF
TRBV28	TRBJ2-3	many	CASRSLRRASGTSTDTQYF
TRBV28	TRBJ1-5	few	CASSPGHGGNQPQHF
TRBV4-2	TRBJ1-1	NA	CASSQEASKLNTEAFF
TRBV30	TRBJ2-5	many	CAWSTARVYF
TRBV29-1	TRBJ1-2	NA	CSVVMTNYGHTF
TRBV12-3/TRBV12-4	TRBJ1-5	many	CASTNRDQPQHF
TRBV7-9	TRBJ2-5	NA	CASSFNSMETQYF
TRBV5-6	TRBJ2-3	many	CASSATTGRDTQYF
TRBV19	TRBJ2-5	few	CASTSGTGNLGETQYF
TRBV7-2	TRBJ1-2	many	CASSLASGAGYTF
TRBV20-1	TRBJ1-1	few	CSARATGTDTEAFF
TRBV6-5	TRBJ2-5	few	CASSYTLAPWETQYF
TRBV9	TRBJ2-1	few	CASSPNSGRNEQFF
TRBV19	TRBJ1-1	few	CASSLGGQVQTEAFF
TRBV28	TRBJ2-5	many	CASSSIRRGQKQETQYF
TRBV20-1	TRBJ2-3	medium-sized	CSAAAGLAGGTDTQYF
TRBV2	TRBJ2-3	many	CASSEIHYTDTQYF
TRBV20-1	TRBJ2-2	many	CSARHDTGELFF
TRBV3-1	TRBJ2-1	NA	CASSRTSPYNEQFF
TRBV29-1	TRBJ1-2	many	CSVDETGGTGYTF
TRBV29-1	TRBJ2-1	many	CSAGLAGKPYNEQFF
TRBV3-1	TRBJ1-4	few	CASSSWRDDNEKLFF
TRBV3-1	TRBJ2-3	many	CASSLTQVRTDTQYF
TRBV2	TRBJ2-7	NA	CASIPQGAYEQYF
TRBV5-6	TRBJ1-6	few	CASSLADRGNNSPLHF
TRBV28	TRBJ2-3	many	CASSLWAGGFDETDTQYF
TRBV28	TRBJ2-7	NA	CASSLQRDYYEQYF